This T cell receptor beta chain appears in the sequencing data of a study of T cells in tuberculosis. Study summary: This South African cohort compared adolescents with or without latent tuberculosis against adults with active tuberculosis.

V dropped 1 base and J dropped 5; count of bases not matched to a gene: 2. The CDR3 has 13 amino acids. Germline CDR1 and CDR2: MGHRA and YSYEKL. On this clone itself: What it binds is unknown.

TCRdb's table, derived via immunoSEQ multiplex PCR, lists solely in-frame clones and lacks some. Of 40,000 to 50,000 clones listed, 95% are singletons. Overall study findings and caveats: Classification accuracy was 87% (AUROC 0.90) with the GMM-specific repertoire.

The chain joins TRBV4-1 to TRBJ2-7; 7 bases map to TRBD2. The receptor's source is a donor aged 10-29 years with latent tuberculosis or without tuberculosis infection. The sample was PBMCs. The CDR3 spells CASSQGLADEQYF. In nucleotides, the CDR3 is TGCGCCAGCAGCCAAGGGCTAGCGGACGAGCAGTACTTC.